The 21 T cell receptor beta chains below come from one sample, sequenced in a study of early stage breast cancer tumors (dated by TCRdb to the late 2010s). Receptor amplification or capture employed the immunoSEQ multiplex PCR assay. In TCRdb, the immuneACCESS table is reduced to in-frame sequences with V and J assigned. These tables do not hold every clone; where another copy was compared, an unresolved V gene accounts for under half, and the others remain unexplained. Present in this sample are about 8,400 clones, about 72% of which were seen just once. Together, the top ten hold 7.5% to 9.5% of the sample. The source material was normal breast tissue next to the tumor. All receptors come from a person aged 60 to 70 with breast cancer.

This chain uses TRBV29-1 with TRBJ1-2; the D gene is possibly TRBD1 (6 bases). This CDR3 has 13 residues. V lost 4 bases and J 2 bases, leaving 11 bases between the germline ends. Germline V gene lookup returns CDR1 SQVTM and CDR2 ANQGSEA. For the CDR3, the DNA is TGCAGCGTTGGGGACAAAGGGAACTATGGCTACACCTTC. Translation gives CSVGDKGNYGYTF. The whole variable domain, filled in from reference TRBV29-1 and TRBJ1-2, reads SAVISQKPSRDICQRGTSLTIQCQVDSQVTMMFWYRQQPGQSLTLIATANQGSEATYESGFVIDKFPISRPNLTFSTLTVSNMSPEDSSIYLCSVGDKGNYGYTFGSGTRLTVV.

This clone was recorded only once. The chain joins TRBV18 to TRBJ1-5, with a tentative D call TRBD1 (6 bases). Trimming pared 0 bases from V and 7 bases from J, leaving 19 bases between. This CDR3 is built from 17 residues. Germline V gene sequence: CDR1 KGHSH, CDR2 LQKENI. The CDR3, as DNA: TGTGCCAGCTCACCACCTACCGGGGGCGCGGGGAGCCAGCCCCAGCATTTT. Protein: CASSPPTGGAGSQPQHF.

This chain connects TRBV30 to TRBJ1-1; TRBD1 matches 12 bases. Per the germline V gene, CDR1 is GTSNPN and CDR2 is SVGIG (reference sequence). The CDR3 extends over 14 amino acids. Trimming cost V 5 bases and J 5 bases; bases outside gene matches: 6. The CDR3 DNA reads TGTGCCTGGGGGACAGGGGGCGGACGGACTGAAGCTTTCTTT. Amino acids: CAWGTGGGRTEAFF.

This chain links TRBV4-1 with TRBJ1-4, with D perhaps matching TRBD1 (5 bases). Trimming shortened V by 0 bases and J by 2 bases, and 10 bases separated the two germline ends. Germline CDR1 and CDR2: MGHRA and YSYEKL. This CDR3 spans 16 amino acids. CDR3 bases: TGCGCCAGCAGCCAAGATCGGGGGAATACTAATGAAAAACTGTTTTTT. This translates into CASSQDRGNTNEKLFF.

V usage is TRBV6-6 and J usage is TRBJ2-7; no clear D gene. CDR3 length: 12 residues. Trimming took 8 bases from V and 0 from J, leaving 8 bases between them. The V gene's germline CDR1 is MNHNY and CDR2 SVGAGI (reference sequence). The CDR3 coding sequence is TGTGCCAGCGGATCCAACTCCTACGAGCAGTACTTC. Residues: CASGSNSYEQYF.

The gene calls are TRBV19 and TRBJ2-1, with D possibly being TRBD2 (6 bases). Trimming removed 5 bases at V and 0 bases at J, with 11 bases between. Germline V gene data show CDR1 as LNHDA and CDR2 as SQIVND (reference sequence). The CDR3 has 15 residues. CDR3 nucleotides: TGTGCCAGTAGTTCCGGGAGACCCTCCTACAATGAGCAGTTCTTC. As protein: CASSSGRPSYNEQFF.

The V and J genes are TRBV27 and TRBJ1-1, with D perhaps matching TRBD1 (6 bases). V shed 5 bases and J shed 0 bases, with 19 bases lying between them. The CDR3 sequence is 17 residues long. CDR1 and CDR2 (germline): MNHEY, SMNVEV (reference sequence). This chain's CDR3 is CASSKVRGAVMNTEAFF. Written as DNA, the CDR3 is TGTGCCAGCAGTAAAGTTAGGGGGGCAGTAATGAACACTGAAGCTTTCTTT.

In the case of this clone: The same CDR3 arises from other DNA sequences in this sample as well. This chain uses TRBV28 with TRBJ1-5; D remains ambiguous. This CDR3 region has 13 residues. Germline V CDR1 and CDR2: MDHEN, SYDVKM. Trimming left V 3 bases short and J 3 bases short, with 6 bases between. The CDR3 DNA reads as TGTGCCAGCAGTTTGGAGGTCAATCAGCCCCAGCATTTT. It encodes CASSLEVNQPQHF.

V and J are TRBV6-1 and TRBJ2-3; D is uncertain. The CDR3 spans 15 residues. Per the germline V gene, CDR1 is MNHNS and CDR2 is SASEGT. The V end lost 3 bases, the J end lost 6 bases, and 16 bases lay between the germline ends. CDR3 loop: CASSDGSAGADTQYF. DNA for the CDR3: TGTGCCAGCAGTGATGGGTCTGCCGGCGCGGATACGCAGTATTTT.

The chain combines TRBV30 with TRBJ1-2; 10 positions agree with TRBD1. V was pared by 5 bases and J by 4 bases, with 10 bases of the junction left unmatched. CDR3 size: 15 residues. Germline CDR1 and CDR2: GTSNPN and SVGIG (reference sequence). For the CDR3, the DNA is TGTGCCTGGGGAACGACAGGGGGCGCTGGCTATGGCTACACCTTC. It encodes CAWGTTGGAGYGYTF.

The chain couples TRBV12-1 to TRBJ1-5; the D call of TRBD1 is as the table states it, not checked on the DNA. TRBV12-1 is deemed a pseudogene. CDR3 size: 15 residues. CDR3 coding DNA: TGTGCCAGCAGCTTACCAGGATCAAGCAATCAGCCCCAGCATTTT. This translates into CASSLPGSSNQPQHF.

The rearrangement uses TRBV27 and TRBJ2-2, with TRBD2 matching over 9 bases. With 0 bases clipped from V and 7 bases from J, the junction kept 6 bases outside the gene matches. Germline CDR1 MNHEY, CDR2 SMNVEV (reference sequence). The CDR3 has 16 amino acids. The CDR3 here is CASSLSDLAGYGELFF. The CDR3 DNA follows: TGTGCCAGCAGTTTATCGGATCTAGCGGGATACGGGGAGCTGTTTTTT.

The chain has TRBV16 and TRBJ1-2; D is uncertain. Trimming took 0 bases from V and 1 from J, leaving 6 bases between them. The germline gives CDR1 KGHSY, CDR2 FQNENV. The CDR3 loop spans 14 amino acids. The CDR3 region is CASSQSGNNYGYTF. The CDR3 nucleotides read TGTGCCAGCAGCCAATCAGGGAATAACTATGGCTACACCTTC.

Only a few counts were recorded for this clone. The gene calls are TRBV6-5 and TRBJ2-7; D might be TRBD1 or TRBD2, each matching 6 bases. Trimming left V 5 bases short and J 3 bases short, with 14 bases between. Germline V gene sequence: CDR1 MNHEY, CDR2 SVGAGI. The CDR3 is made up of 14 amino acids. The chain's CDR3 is CASSPPGADYEQYF. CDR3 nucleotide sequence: TGTGCCAGCAGTCCCCCGGGGGCTGACTACGAGCAGTACTTC.

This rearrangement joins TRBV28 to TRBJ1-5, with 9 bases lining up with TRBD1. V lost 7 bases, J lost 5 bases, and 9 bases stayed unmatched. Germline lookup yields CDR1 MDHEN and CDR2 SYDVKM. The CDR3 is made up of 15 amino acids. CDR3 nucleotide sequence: TGTGCCAGCACGGAGGACAGGGGTGAGGATCAGCCCCAGCATTTT. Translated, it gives CASTEDRGEDQPQHF.

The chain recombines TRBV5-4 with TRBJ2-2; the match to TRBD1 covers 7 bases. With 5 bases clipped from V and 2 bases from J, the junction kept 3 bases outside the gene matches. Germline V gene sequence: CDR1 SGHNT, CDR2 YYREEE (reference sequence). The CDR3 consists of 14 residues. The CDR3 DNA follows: TGTGCCAGCAGGGAAGGGGGCAACACCGGGGAGCTGTTTTTT. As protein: CASREGGNTGELFF.

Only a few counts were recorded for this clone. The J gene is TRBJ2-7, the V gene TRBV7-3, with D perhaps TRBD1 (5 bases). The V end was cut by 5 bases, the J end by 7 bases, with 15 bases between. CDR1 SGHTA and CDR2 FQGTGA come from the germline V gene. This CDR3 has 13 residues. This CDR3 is CASSLGPAGEQYF. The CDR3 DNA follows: TGTGCCAGCAGCCTGGGGCCCGCCGGGGAGCAGTACTTC.

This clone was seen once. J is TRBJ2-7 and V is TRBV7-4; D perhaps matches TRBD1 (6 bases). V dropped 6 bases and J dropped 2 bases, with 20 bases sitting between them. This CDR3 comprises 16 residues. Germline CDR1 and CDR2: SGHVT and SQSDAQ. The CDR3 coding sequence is TGTGCCAGCAGTTTTAATTACAGGGTAATGGCCTACGAGCAGTACTTC. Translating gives CASSFNYRVMAYEQYF. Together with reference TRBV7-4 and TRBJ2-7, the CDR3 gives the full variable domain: GAGVSQSPRYKVAKRGRDVALRCDSISGHVTLYWYRQTLGQGSEVLTYSQSDAQRDKSGRPSGRFSAERPERSVSTLKIQRTEQGDSAVYLCASSFNYRVMAYEQYFGPGTRLTVT.

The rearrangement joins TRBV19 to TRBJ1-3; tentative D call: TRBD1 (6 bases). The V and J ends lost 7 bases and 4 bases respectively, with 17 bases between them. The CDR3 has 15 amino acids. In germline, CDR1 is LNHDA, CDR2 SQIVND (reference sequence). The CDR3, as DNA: TGTGCCAGTACTCCGATGTCAGGGGAAGGAAACACCATATATTTT. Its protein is CASTPMSGEGNTIYF.

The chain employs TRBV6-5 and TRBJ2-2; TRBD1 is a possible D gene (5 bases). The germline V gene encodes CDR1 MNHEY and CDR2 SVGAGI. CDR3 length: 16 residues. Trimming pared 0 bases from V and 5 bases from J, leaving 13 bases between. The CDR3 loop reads CASSYSQGGWTGELFF. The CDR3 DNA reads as TGTGCCAGCAGTTACTCTCAGGGTGGTTGGACCGGGGAGCTGTTTTTT.

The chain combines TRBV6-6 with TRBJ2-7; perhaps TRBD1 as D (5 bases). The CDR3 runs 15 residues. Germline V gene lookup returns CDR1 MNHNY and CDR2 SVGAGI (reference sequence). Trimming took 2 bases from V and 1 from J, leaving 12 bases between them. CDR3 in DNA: TGTGCCAGCAGTTACGCGACAGCCGGATCCTACGAGCAGTACTTC. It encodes CASSYATAGSYEQYF.